The 24 T cell receptor beta chains below all came from one sample that was sequenced in a study of lymphopenia after photon versus proton radiotherapy. Generated by immunoSEQ multiplex PCR, the TCRdb table keeps only in-frame clones and is missing some. The table includes fewer than 7,000 clones, approximately 89% detected once. Sequencing was performed on peripheral blood, taken from a patient treated with photon-based radiotherapy. These receptors came from a man in his 60s with cholangiocarcinoma.

The gene calls are TRBV6-5 and TRBJ2-7; D possibly corresponds to TRBD2 (6 bases). V lost 6 bases to trimming and J lost 2 bases, with 8 bases between them. This CDR3 is 12 amino acids long. Germline loops: CDR1 MNHEY, CDR2 SVGAGI. The DNA for the CDR3 is TGTGCCAGCAGCGGGGGTCCCTACGAGCAGTACTTC. Amino acid sequence: CASSGGPYEQYF.

The chain has TRBV19 and TRBJ2-1, with D perhaps TRBD1 (6 bases). The CDR3 has 13 residues. CDR1 and CDR2 (germline): LNHDA, SQIVND (reference sequence). V was clipped by 1 base and J by 6 bases, with 7 bases between them. This CDR3 is CASSIVDSNEQFF. CDR3 coding DNA: TGTGCCAGTAGTATAGTGGACAGCAATGAGCAGTTCTTC. The full variable domain, completed using reference TRBV19 and TRBJ2-1, is DGGITQSPKYLFRKEGQNVTLSCEQNLNHDAMYWYRQDPGQGLRLIYYSQIVNDFQKGDIAEGYSVSREKKESFPLTVTSAQKNPTAFYLCASSIVDSNEQFFGPGTRLTVL.

V gene TRBV27 combines with J gene TRBJ1-4; D ambiguous. CDR1 and CDR2 (germline): MNHEY, SMNVEV (reference sequence). V dropped 7 bases and J dropped 0 bases, with 12 bases sitting between them. CDR3 length: 15 amino acids. CDR3 amino acids: CASTSWGATNEKLFF. CDR3 sequence (DNA): TGTGCCAGCACCTCTTGGGGTGCAACTAATGAAAAACTGTTTTTT.

The V and J genes are TRBV9 and TRBJ2-3, with unresolved D. V was cut by 4 bases and J by 0 bases, with 12 bases left in between. From germline, CDR1 is SGDLS and CDR2 YYNGEE. The CDR3 spans 15 residues. The DNA for the CDR3 is TGTGCCAGCAGCTCCTCCCGAATAAGCACAGATACGCAGTATTTT. Encoded protein: CASSSSRISTDTQYF.

This chain joins TRBV15 and TRBJ1-6, with 7 nucleotides matching TRBD1. V gave up 3 bases and J gave up 5 bases; unmatched junction bases: 7. Germline-derived CDR1 and CDR2 are LNHNV and YYDKDF (reference sequence). The length of the CDR3 is 16 residues. The CDR3 region has the DNA TGTGCCACCAGCAGCGAGACAGGGTACAATAATTCACCCCTCCACTTT. This encodes CATSSETGYNNSPLHF.

The chain employs TRBV6-5 and TRBJ2-5; 7 positions agree with TRBD1. The CDR3 consists of 13 residues. The germline CDR1 and CDR2 sequences are MNHEY and SVGAGI. Trimming removed 5 bases from V and 4 bases from J; junction bases left unmatched: 4. CDR3 DNA: TGTGCCAGCAGTGACACAGGGGTAGAGACCCAGTACTTC. This sequence encodes CASSDTGVETQYF.

The chain couples TRBV19 to TRBJ1-4, with D possibly being TRBD1 (6 bases). The CDR3 extends over 13 amino acids. CDR1 is LNHDA, CDR2 SQIVND, per germline (reference sequence). Trimming pared 11 bases from V and 8 bases from J, leaving 18 bases between. CDR3 region: CACRGAGVEKLFF. The CDR3 DNA is TGTGCCTGTCGTGGGGCAGGGGTAGAAAAACTGTTTTTT.

V and J are TRBV19 and TRBJ2-4, with D perhaps assigned TRBD1 or TRBD2 (5 bases each). Deletions cut 0 bases from V and 6 bases from J, with 9 bases between. The CDR3 consists of 14 residues. Germline CDR1 is LNHDA and CDR2 is SQIVND (reference sequence). CDR3 DNA sequence: TGTGCCAGTAGTATAGACCCAGGGAGAAACATTCAGTACTTC. Protein product: CASSIDPGRNIQYF.

This chain links TRBV29-1 with TRBJ1-1, with a weak D call TRBD1 (5 bases). This CDR3 comprises 18 residues. The V gene's germline CDR1 is SQVTM and CDR2 ANQGSEA. With 4 bases removed from V and 0 bases from J, the gap between germline ends came to 24 bases. CDR3 sequence: CSVVEMRGRILMNTEAFF. The CDR3, as DNA: TGCAGCGTTGTCGAAATGAGGGGCCGCATTCTGATGAACACTGAAGCTTTCTTT.

This clone is a singleton in its sample. This rearrangement joins TRBV6-5 to TRBJ1-1, with D perhaps matching TRBD1 (5 bases). This CDR3 contains 15 residues. Trimming left V 7 bases short and J 6 bases short, with 21 bases between. Per the germline V gene, CDR1 is MNHEY and CDR2 is SVGAGI. For the CDR3, the DNA is TGTGCCAGCATCAGGAGGACACCGGTTGGAGCTGAAGCTTTCTTT. The encoded protein is CASIRRTPVGAEAFF.

The genes are TRBV9 and TRBJ2-5; D may be TRBD1 (6 bases). The CDR3 has 16 amino acids. The V gene's germline CDR1 is SGDLS and CDR2 YYNGEE. V lost 4 bases and J 2 bases, leaving 18 bases between the germline ends. CDR3 region: CASSPTTGWGQETQYF. CDR3 nucleotides: TGTGCCAGCAGCCCGACTACAGGGTGGGGGCAAGAGACCCAGTACTTC.

V usage is TRBV6-6 and J usage is TRBJ1-5, with D possibly being TRBD1 (5 bases). The germline V and J ends were trimmed by 0 bases and 2 bases, with 11 bases remaining between them. Germline V CDR1 and CDR2: MNHNY, SVGAGI (reference sequence). This CDR3 comprises 16 residues. CDR3 region: CASSYSGGGGNQPQHF. The CDR3 DNA reads TGTGCCAGCAGTTACTCTGGGGGAGGTGGCAATCAGCCCCAGCATTTT.

The gene calls are TRBV29-1 and TRBJ1-2; possible D gene TRBD1, 5 bases. The ends were cut back, 5 bases at V and 7 bases at J, with 17 bases in the middle. Germline-derived CDR1 and CDR2 are SQVTM and ANQGSEA. The CDR3 has 13 amino acids. CDR3 DNA sequence: TGCAGCGTTTACGGGGCTCAAAGTGGTGGCTACACCTTC. Its translation: CSVYGAQSGGYTF. The whole variable domain, filled in from reference TRBV29-1 and TRBJ1-2, reads SAVISQKPSRDICQRGTSLTIQCQVDSQVTMMFWYRQQPGQSLTLIATANQGSEATYESGFVIDKFPISRPNLTFSTLTVSNMSPEDSSIYLCSVYGAQSGGYTFGSGTRLTVV.

The CDR3 sequence: CASSKLAGEAYNEQFF. In DNA form, the CDR3 reads TGTGCCAGCAGTAAACTAGCGGGGGAGGCATACAATGAGCAGTTCTTC. The chain joins TRBV7-9 to TRBJ2-1; 11 bases align to TRBD2. CDR1 and CDR2 from the germline V gene are SEHNR and FQNEAQ (reference sequence). Trimming removed 6 bases from V and 4 bases from J; junction bases left unmatched: 8. The length of the CDR3 is 16 residues.

The rearrangement uses TRBV9 and TRBJ2-7, with 11 bases that match TRBD2. V gave up 0 bases and J gave up 4 bases; unmatched junction bases: 12. The germline CDR1 and CDR2 sequences are SGDLS and YYNGEE. The CDR3 length is 18 residues. In DNA form, the CDR3 reads TGTGCCAGCAGCGTAGGGCTAGCGGGAGGCGGCGGAGAGTACGAGCAGTACTTC. It encodes CASSVGLAGGGGEYEQYF.

This clone was recorded only once. The rearrangement uses TRBV10-3 and TRBJ2-1; 9 bases are shared with TRBD2. The CDR3 contains 17 residues. Trimming cost V 0 bases and J 8 bases; bases outside gene matches: 11. Germline V lookup: CDR1 ENHRY, CDR2 SYGVKD. The CDR3 DNA reads TGTGCCATCAGTGAGTCCGAGCGGGGGGTAGGTAGGGATGAGCAGTTCTTC. It is translated as CAISESERGVGRDEQFF.

This chain connects TRBV7-6 to TRBJ2-5, with a weak D call TRBD1 (5 bases). Germline values: CDR1 SGHVS, CDR2 FNYEAQ. The CDR3 runs 14 residues. V gave up 2 bases and J gave up 2 bases, with 9 bases separating them. The DNA of the CDR3 is TGTGCCAGCAGCTTAACGACAGCGCAAGAGACCCAGTACTTC. This gives the protein CASSLTTAQETQYF.

The J gene is TRBJ2-2, the V gene TRBV11-2; D not resolved. CDR1 and CDR2 (germline): SGHAT, FQNNGV. The CDR3 runs 15 residues. Between the trimmed V and J ends, which lost 4 bases and 5 bases, there was a span of 14 bases. The CDR3 region is CASSYTPVGTGELFF. The CDR3, as DNA: TGTGCCAGCAGCTATACCCCGGTGGGAACCGGGGAGCTGTTTTTT.

This clone was observed once. The rearrangement uses TRBV28 and TRBJ1-2, with 8 bases fitting TRBD1. The CDR3 contains 15 residues. CDR1 and CDR2 from the germline V gene are MDHEN and SYDVKM. J lost 8 bases, V lost 1 base, and 9 bases had no gene match. CDR3 sequence: CASSLSGGASWGYTF. CDR3 DNA sequence: TGTGCCAGCAGTTTATCAGGGGGCGCCTCCTGGGGCTACACCTTC.

This rearrangement joins TRBV7-8 to TRBJ1-2, with D maybe TRBD1 (5 bases). Germline CDR1 is SGHVS and CDR2 is FQNEAQ. Between the trimmed V and J ends, which lost 1 base and 2 bases, there was a span of 8 bases. There are 14 residues in the CDR3. The CDR3 DNA is TGTGCCAGCAGCTTAGATGACAGCAACTATGGCTACACCTTC. The encoded protein is CASSLDDSNYGYTF.

In this sample, this clone turned up once. This chain connects TRBV5-1 to TRBJ2-1; D possibly uses TRBD1 or TRBD2 (6 bases each). V lost 3 bases and J lost 8, with 12 bases in between. The CDR3 sequence is 13 residues long. Germline V gene data show CDR1 as SGHRS and CDR2 as YFSETQ. This CDR3 is CASSSLGGYEQFF. The CDR3 DNA sequence: TGCGCCAGCAGCTCCCTCGGGGGCTATGAGCAGTTCTTC. The entire variable domain, with the rest obtained from reference TRBV5-1 and TRBJ2-1, is as follows: KAGVTQTPRYLIKTRGQQVTLSCSPISGHRSVSWYQQTPGQGLQFLFEYFSETQRNKGNFPGRFSGRQFSNSRSEMNVSTLELGDSALYLCASSSLGGYEQFFGPGTRLTVL.

The chain couples TRBV19 to TRBJ2-3; 9 bases align to TRBD1. Trimming at V came to 5 bases and at J to 2 bases, leaving 11 bases not matched to a gene. The V gene's germline CDR1 is LNHDA and CDR2 SQIVND (reference sequence). The CDR3 consists of 17 residues. The CDR3 DNA reads TGTGCCAGTAGTGGGGGACAGGGACCTCACTACACAGATACGCAGTATTTT. It is translated as CASSGGQGPHYTDTQYF.

The J gene is TRBJ2-7, the V gene TRBV28, with D possibly matching TRBD1 (5 bases). The CDR3 loop spans 16 amino acids. In germline, CDR1 is MDHEN, CDR2 SYDVKM. V was trimmed by 3 bases and J by 4 bases, leaving 19 bases between them. The chain's CDR3 is CASSFFNQGNRYEQYF. As DNA, the CDR3 is TGTGCCAGCAGTTTTTTCAACCAGGGTAATAGGTACGAGCAGTACTTC.

J is TRBJ2-5 and V is TRBV27, with TRBD1 identical over 9 bases. Trimming at V came to 3 bases and at J to 5 bases, leaving 4 bases not matched to a gene. Germline CDR1 and CDR2: MNHEY and SMNVEV (reference sequence). The CDR3 is 14 amino acids. CDR3 nucleotides: TGTGCCAGCAGTTTTCGACAGGGGGACGAGACCCAGTACTTC. It yields the protein CASSFRQGDETQYF.